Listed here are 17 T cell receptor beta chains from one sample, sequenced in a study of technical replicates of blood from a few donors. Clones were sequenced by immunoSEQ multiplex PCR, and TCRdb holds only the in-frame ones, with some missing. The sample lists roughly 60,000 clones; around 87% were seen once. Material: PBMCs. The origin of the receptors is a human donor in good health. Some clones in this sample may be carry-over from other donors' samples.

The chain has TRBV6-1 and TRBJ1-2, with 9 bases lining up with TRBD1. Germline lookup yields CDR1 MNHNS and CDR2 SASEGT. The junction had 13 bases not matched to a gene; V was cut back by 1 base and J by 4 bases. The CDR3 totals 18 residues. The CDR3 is CASSEGGTQGARSYGYTF. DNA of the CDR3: TGTGCCAGCAGTGAAGGGGGGACACAGGGGGCGCGGAGCTATGGCTACACCTTC.

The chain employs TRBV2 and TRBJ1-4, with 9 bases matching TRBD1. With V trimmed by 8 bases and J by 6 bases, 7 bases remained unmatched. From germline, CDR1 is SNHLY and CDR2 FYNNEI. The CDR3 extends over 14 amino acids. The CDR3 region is CASSKDRGYEKLFF. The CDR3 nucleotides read TGTGCCAGCTCAAAGGACAGGGGTTATGAAAAACTGTTTTTT. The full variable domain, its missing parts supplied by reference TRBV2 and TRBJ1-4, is EPEVTQTPSHQVTQMGQEVILRCVPISNHLYFYWYRQILGQKVEFLVSFYNNEISEKSEIFDDQFSVERPDGSNFTLKIRSTKLEDSAMYFCASSKDRGYEKLFFGSGTQLSVL.

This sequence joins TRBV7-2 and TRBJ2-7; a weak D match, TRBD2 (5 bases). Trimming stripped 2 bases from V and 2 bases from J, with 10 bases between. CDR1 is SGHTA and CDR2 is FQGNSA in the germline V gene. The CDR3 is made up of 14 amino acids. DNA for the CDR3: TGTGCCAGCAGCTTAAGAGGGATCCCCTACGAGCAGTACTTC. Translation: CASSLRGIPYEQYF.

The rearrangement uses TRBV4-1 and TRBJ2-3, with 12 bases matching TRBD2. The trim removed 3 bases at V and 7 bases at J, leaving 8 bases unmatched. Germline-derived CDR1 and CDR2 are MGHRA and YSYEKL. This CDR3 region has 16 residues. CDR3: CASSQETSGGHYTQYF. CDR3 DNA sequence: TGCGCCAGCAGCCAGGAGACTAGCGGGGGCCACTATACGCAGTATTTT.

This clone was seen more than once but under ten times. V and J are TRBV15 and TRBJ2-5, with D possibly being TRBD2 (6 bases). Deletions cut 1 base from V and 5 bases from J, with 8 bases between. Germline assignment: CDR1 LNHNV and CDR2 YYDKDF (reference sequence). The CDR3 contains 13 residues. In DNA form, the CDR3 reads TGTGCCACCAGCAGAGGTGGAGGGGAGACCCAGTACTTC. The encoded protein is CATSRGGGETQYF.

The CDR3 sequence: CASGVRGAFF. CDR3 DNA sequence: TGTGCCAGCGGAGTCAGAGGGGCTTTCTTT. The gene calls are TRBV2 and TRBJ1-1; D gene ambiguous. The CDR3 length is 10 residues. The V gene lost 8 bases and the J gene lost 11 bases, with 12 bases spanning the gap. Germline V gene sequence: CDR1 SNHLY, CDR2 FYNNEI.

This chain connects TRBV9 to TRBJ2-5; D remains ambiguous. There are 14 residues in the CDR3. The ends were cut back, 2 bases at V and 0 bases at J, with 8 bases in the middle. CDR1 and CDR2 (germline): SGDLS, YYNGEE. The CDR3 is CASSVDTDQETQYF. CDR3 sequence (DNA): TGTGCCAGCAGCGTCGACACGGACCAAGAGACCCAGTACTTC.

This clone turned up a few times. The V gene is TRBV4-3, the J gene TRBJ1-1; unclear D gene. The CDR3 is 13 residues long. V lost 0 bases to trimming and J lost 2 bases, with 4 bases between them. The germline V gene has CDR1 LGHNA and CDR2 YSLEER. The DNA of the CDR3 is TGCGCCAGCAGCCAAGAGAGTAACACTGAAGCTTTCTTT. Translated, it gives CASSQESNTEAFF.

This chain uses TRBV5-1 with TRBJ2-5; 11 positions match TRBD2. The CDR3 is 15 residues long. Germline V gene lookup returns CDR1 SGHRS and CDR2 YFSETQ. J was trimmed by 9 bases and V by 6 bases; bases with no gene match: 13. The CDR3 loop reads CASTLLAGGDWAQYF. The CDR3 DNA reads TGCGCCAGCACCCTCCTAGCGGGGGGAGACTGGGCCCAGTACTTC.

The CDR3: CASSLISLGPHYYEQYF. In DNA form, the CDR3 reads TGTGCCAGCAGCTTAATCAGTTTGGGGCCCCACTACTACGAGCAGTACTTC. V gene TRBV7-9 combines with J gene TRBJ2-7, with D perhaps TRBD1 (5 bases). The CDR3 sequence is 17 residues long. Looked up from germline, CDR1 is SEHNR and CDR2 is FQNEAQ (reference sequence). Trimming cost V 2 bases and J 3 bases, with 20 bases left between them.

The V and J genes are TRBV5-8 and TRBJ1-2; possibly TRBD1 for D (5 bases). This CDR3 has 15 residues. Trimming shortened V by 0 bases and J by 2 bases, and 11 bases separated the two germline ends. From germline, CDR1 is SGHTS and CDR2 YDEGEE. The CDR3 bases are TGTGCCAGCAGCTTGGAGGGACTGAACAACTATGGCTACACCTTC. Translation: CASSLEGLNNYGYTF.

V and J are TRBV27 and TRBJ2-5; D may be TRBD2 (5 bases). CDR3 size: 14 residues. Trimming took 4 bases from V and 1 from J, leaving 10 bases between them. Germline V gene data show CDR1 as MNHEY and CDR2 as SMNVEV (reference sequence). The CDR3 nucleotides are TGTGCCAGCAGTTGGCGGGTGGGCCAAGAGACCCAGTACTTC. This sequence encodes CASSWRVGQETQYF.

In nucleotides, the CDR3 is TGTGCCAGCAGTGGGTTCGGTTACGAGCAGTACTTC. Its translation: CASSGFGYEQYF. V and J are TRBV2 and TRBJ2-7; D not certain. This CDR3 is 12 amino acids long. The V end was cut by 4 bases, the J end by 4 bases, with 8 bases between. Germline CDR1 reads SNHLY; CDR2 reads FYNNEI.

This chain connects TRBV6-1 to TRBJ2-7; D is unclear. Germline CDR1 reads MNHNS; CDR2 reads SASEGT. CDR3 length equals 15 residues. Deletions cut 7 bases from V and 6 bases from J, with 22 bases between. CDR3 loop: CASIKPSLTVIEQYF. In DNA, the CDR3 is TGTGCCAGCATAAAGCCCTCTTTAACTGTTATCGAGCAGTACTTC.

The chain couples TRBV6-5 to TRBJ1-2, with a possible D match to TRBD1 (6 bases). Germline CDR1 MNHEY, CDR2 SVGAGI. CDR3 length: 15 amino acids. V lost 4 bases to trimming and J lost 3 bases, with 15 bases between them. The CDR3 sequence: CASSFAGALYYGYTF. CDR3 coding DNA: TGTGCCAGCAGTTTCGCGGGGGCCTTGTACTATGGCTACACCTTC.

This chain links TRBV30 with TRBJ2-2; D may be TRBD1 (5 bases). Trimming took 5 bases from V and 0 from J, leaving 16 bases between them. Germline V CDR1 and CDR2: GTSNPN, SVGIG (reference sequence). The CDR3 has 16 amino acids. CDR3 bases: TGTGCCTGGGGTCAGGGTTCTGAGACGAACACCGGGGAGCTGTTTTTT. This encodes CAWGQGSETNTGELFF. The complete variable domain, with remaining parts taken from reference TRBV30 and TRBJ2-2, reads SQTIHQWPATLVQPVGSPLSLECTVEGTSNPNLYWYRQAAGRGLQLLFYSVGIGQISSEVPQNLSASRPQDRQFILSSKKLLLSDSGFYLCAWGQGSETNTGELFFGEGSRLTVL.

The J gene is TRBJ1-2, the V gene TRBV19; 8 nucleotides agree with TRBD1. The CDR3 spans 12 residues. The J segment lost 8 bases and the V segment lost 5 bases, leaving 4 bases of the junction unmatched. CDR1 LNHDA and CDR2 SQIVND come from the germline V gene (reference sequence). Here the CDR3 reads CASSWTGRGYTF. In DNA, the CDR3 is TGTGCCAGTAGTTGGACAGGGCGCGGCTACACCTTC.